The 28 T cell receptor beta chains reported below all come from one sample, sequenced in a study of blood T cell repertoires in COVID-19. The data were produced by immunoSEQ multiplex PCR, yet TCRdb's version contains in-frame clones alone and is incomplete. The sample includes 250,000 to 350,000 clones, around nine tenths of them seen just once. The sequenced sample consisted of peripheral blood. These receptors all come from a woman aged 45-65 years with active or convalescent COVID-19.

The CDR3 nucleotides are TGTGCCAGCAGAGGAAGCGGAGCGGGCTACGAGCAGTACTTC. The encoded protein is CASRGSGAGYEQYF. This rearrangement joins TRBV28 to TRBJ2-7; D is possibly TRBD2 (6 bases). CDR3 length equals 14 residues. The ends were cut back, 6 bases at V and 3 bases at J, with 15 bases in the middle. Germline CDR1 is MDHEN and CDR2 is SYDVKM. Full variable domain (remainder filled in from reference TRBV28 and TRBJ2-7): DVKVTQSSRYLVKRTGEKVFLECVQDMDHENMFWYRQDPGLGLRLIYFSYDVKMKEKGDIPEGYSVSREKKERFSLILESASTNQTSMYLCASRGSGAGYEQYFGPGTRLTVT.

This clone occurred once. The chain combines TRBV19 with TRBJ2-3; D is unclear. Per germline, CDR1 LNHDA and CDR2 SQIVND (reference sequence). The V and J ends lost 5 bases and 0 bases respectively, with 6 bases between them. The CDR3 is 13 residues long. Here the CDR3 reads CASSPYSTDTQYF. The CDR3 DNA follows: TGTGCCAGTAGTCCCTATAGCACAGATACGCAGTATTTT.

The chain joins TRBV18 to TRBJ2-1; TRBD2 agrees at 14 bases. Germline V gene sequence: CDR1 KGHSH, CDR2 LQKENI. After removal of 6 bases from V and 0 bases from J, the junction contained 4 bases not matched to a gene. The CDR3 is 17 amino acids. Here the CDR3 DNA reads TGTGCCAGCTCCCGGACTAGCGGGGGGAGCTCCTACAATGAGCAGTTCTTC. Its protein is CASSRTSGGSSYNEQFF.

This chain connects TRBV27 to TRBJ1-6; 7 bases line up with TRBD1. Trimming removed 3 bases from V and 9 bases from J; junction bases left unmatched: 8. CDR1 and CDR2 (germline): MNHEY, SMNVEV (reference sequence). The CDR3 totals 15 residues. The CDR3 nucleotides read TGTGCCAGCAGTTTTAAACAGGGGTCGTCTTCACCCCTCCACTTT. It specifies CASSFKQGSSSPLHF.

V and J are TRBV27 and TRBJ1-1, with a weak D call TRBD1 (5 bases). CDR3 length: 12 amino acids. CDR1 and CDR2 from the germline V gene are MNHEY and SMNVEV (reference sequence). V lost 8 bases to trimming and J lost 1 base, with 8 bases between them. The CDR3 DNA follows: TGTGCCAGCTGGGGGGGGAACACTGAAGCTTTCTTT. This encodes CASWGGNTEAFF.

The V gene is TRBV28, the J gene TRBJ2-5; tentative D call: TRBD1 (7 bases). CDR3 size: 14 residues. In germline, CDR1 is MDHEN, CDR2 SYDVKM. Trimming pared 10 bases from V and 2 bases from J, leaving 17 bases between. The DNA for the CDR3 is TGTGCCACGTTACACAGGGGAGGTCAAGAGACCCAGTACTTC. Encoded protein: CATLHRGGQETQYF.

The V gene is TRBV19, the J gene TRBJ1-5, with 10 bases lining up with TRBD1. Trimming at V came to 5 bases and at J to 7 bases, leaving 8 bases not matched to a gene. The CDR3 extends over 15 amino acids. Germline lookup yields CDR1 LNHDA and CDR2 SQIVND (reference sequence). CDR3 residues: CASSSLTGGGQPQHF. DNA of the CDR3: TGTGCCAGTAGTTCCCTGACAGGGGGCGGCCAGCCCCAGCATTTT.

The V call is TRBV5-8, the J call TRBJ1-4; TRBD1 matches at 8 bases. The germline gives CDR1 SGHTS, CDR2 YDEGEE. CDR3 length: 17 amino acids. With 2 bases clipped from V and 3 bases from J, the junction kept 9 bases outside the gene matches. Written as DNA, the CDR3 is TGTGCCAGCAGCTTCGGTGACAGGGGTGGGTCTAATGAAAAACTGTTTTTT. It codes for CASSFGDRGGSNEKLFF.

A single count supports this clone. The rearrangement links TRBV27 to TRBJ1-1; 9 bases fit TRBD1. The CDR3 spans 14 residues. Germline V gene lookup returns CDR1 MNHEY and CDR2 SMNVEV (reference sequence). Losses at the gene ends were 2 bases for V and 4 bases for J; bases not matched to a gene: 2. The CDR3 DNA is TGTGCCAGCAGTTTAGGGACAGGGCTCACTGAAGCTTTCTTT. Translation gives CASSLGTGLTEAFF.

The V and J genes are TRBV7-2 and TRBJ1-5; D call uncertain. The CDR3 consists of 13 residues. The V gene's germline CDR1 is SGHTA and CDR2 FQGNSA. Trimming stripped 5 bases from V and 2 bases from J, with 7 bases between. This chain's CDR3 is CASSMTRNQPQHF. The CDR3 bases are TGTGCCAGCAGCATGACTCGCAATCAGCCCCAGCATTTT. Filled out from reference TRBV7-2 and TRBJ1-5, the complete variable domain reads GAGVSQSPSNKVTEKGKDVELRCDPISGHTALYWYRQSLGQGLEFLIYFQGNSAPDKSGLPSDRFSAERTGGSVSTLTIQRTQQEDSAVYLCASSMTRNQPQHFGDGTRLSIL.

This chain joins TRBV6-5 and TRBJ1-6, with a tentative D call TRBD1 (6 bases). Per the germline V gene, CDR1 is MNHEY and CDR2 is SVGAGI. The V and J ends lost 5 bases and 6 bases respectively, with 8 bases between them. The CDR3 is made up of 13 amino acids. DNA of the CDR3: TGTGCCAGCAGTATGGACAGTAATTCACCCCTCCACTTT. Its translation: CASSMDSNSPLHF.

CDR3 in DNA: TGTGCCAGCAGCTCCCTCGGGGGGCAAGGCTACGAGCAGTACTTC. Encoded protein: CASSSLGGQGYEQYF. The chain recombines TRBV7-3 with TRBJ2-7, with a tentative D call TRBD2 (7 bases). CDR1 is SGHTA and CDR2 is FQGTGA in the germline V gene. V was trimmed by 4 bases and J by 3 bases, leaving 16 bases between them. The CDR3 is made up of 15 amino acids.

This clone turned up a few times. For the CDR3, the DNA is TGTGCCAGCAGTTCCCAGGGGATAAACATTCAGTACTTC. This encodes CASSSQGINIQYF. The chain carries TRBV28 and TRBJ2-4, with D possibly TRBD1 on 6 matching bases. The CDR3 totals 13 residues. Germline values: CDR1 MDHEN, CDR2 SYDVKM. The V gene lost 4 bases and the J gene lost 6 bases, with 10 bases spanning the gap.

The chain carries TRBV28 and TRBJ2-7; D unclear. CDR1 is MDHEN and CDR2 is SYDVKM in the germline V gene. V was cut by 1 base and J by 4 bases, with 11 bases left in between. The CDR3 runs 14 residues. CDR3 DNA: TGTGCCAGCAGTTTATCAGGTCCCCTTTACGAGCAGTACTTC. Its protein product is CASSLSGPLYEQYF.

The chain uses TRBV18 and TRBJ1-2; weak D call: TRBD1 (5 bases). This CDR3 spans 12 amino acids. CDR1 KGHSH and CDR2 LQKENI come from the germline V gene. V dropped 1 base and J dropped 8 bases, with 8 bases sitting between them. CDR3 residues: CASSPQGQGYTF. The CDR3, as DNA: TGTGCCAGCTCACCACAGGGGCAGGGCTACACCTTC.

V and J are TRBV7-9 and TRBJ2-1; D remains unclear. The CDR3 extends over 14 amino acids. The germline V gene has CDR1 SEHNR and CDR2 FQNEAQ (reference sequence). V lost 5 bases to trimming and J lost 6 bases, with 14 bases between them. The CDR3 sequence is CASSPDNNVNEQFF. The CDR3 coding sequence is TGTGCCAGCAGCCCAGATAACAATGTCAATGAGCAGTTCTTC. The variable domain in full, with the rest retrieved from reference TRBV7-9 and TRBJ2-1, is DTGVSQNPRHKITKRGQNVTFRCDPISEHNRLYWYRQTLGQGPEFLTYFQNEAQLEKSRLLSDRFSAERPKGSFSTLEIQRTEQGDSAMYLCASSPDNNVNEQFFGPGTRLTVL.

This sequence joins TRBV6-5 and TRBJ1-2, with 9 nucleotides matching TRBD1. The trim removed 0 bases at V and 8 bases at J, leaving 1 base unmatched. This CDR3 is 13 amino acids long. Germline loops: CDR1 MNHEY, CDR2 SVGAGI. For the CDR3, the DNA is TGTGCCAGCAGTTACTCGACAGGGGGAGGCTACACCTTC. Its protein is CASSYSTGGGYTF.

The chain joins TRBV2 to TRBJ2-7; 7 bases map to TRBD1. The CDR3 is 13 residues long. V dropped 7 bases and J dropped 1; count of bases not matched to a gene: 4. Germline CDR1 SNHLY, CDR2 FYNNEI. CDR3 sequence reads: CASTRQGSYEQYF. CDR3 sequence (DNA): TGTGCCAGCACGAGACAGGGATCCTACGAGCAGTACTTC.

CDR3 residues: CASSLARRGTALNYEQYF. CDR3 DNA: TGTGCCAGCAGCTTAGCGAGAAGGGGGACAGCCTTAAACTACGAGCAGTACTTC. The rearrangement joins TRBV7-2 to TRBJ2-7, with 7 positions matching TRBD1. Trimming took 0 bases from V and 3 from J; bases not matched to a gene: 14. The germline V gene has CDR1 SGHTA and CDR2 FQGNSA. This CDR3 spans 18 amino acids.

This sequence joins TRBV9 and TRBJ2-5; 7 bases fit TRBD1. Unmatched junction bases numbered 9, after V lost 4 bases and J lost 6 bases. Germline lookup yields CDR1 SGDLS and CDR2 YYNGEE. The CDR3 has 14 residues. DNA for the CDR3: TGTGCCAGCAGCTCAGAGACAGGGCGGCAGACCCAGTACTTC. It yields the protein CASSSETGRQTQYF.

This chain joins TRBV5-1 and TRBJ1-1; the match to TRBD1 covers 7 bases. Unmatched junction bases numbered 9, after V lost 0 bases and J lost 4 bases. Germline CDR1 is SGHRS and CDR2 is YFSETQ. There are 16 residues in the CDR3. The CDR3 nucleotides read TGCGCCAGCAGCTTGGTTTTTTTTGCAGGGGGCACTGAAGCTTTCTTT. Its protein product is CASSLVFFAGGTEAFF.

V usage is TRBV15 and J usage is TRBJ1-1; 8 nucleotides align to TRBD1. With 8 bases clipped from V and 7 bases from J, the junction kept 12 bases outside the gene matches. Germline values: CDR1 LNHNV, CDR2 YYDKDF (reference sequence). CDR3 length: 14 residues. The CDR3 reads CATQPRQGASEAFF. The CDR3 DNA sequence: TGTGCCACCCAGCCCAGGCAGGGGGCGAGTGAAGCTTTCTTT.

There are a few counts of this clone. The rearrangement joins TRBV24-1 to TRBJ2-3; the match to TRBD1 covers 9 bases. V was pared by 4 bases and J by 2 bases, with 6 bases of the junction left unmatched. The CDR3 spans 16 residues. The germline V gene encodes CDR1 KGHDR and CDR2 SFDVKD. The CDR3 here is CATSDRTGALTDTQYF. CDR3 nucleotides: TGTGCCACCAGTGACCGGACAGGGGCCCTCACAGATACGCAGTATTTT.

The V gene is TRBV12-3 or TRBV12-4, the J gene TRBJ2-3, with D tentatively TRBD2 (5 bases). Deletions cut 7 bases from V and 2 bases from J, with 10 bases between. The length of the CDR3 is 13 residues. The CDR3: CASTRGDTDTQYF. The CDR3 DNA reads TGTGCCAGCACACGGGGTGACACAGATACGCAGTATTTT.

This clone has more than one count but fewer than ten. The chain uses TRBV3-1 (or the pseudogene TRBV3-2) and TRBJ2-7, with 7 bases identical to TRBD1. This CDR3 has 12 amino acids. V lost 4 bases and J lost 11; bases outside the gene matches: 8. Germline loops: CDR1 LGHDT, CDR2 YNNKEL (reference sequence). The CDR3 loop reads CASSLRTGREYF. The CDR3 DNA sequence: TGTGCCAGCAGCCTCCGGACAGGCCGGGAGTACTTC.

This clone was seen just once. The chain's CDR3 is CASSLGLQGNTEAFF. Written as DNA, the CDR3 is TGTGCCAGCTCATTGGGACTCCAAGGGAACACTGAAGCTTTCTTT. The chain has TRBV18 and TRBJ1-1, with D perhaps TRBD1 (5 bases). V shed 5 bases and J shed 1 base, with 14 bases lying between them. This CDR3 spans 15 amino acids. Germline CDR1 reads KGHSH; CDR2 reads LQKENI. The full variable domain, in which reference TRBV18 and TRBJ1-1 provide the parts outside the CDR3, is NAGVMQNPRHLVRRRGQEARLRCSPMKGHSHVYWYRQLPEEGLKFMVYLQKENIIDESGMPKERFSAEFPKEGPSILRIQQVVRGDSAAYFCASSLGLQGNTEAFFGQGTRLTVV.

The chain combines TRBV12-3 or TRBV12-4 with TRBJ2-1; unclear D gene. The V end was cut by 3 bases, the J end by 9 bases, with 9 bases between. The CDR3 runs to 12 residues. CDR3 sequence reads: CASSLVPGEQFF. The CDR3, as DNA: TGTGCCAGCAGTTTGGTCCCGGGTGAGCAGTTCTTC.

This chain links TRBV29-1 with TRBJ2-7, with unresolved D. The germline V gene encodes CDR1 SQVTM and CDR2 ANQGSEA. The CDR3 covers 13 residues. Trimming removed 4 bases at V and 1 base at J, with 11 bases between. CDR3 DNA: TGCAGCGTTGGATCCGCCGGGTCCTACGAGCAGTACTTC. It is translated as CSVGSAGSYEQYF.